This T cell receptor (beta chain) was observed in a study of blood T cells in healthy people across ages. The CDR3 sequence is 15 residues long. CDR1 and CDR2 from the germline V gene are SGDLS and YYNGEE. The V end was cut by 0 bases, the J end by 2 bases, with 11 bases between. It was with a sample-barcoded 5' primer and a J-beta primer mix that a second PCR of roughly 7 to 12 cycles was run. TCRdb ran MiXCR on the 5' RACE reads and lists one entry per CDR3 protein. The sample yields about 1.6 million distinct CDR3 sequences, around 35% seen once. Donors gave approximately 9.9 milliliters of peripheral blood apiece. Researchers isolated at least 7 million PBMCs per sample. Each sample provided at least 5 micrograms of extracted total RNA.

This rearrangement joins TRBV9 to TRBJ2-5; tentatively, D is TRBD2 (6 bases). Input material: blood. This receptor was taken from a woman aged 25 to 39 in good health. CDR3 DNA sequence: TGTGCCAGCAGCGTAGATGGCGCGGGGCAAGAGACCCAGTACTTC. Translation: CASSVDGAGQETQYF.